Included here is one TCR beta chain sequence, with context. This sample is drawn from a study of cytomegalovirus exposure and HLA in healthy donors. Researchers ran the PCR with 60 Vbeta and 13 Jbeta primers. Measured with immunoSEQ multiplex PCR; TCRdb has only the in-frame clones, and not every one. Of 150,000 or so clones listed, over 60% are singletons. The V gene lost 6 bases and the J gene lost 2 bases, with 10 bases spanning the gap. This CDR3 has 13 amino acids. Germline V lookup: CDR1 SQVTM, CDR2 ANQGSEA. Sequencing was carried out using PBMCs. This rearrangement joins TRBV29-1 to TRBJ2-2, with D tentatively TRBD1 (6 bases). This clonotype originated in a woman in her thirties or forties in good health and CMV-seronegative. In nucleotides, the CDR3 is TGCAGCGTGCGACAGGACAACACCGGGGAGCTGTTTTTT. Translating it yields CSVRQDNTGELFF.